This T cell receptor (beta chain) was documented in a study of PD-1 blockade in classical Hodgkin lymphoma. Findings of the study overall: Relapsed/refractory patients reportedly had the lowest baseline TCR diversity, below newly diagnosed patients, who were below healthy donors. Sources of repertoire differences remain undefined, possibly disease activity or prior therapy.

Time point in this sample: newly diagnosed, previously untreated cHL patient sample. Purified CD4+ T cells were obtained from thawed PBMCs through magnetic negative selection. CDR3 length: 15 amino acids. From germline, CDR1 is SGHRS and CDR2 YFSETQ. The junction had 2 bases not matched to a gene; V was cut back by 0 bases and J by 1 base. In the case of this clone: Antigen: not known.

Repertoires were generated with immunoSEQ multiplex PCR, while TCRdb's copy carries only in-frame clones and drops some. This sample has tens of thousands of clones; 90% to 95% occur once, and the top ten carry 0.41%. V is TRBV5-1 and J is TRBJ2-3, with 7 bases identical to TRBD2. The TCR originated in a human donor with classical Hodgkin lymphoma. The sequenced material came from CD4+ T cells from blood. CDR3 sequence: CASSLAAGGTDTQYF. The CDR3 region has the DNA TGCGCCAGCAGCTTGGCGGCGGGAGGCACAGATACGCAGTATTTT. The full variable domain, rest sourced from reference TRBV5-1 and TRBJ2-3, is KAGVTQTPRYLIKTRGQQVTLSCSPISGHRSVSWYQQTPGQGLQFLFEYFSETQRNKGNFPGRFSGRQFSNSRSEMNVSTLELGDSALYLCASSLAAGGTDTQYFGPGTRLTVL.